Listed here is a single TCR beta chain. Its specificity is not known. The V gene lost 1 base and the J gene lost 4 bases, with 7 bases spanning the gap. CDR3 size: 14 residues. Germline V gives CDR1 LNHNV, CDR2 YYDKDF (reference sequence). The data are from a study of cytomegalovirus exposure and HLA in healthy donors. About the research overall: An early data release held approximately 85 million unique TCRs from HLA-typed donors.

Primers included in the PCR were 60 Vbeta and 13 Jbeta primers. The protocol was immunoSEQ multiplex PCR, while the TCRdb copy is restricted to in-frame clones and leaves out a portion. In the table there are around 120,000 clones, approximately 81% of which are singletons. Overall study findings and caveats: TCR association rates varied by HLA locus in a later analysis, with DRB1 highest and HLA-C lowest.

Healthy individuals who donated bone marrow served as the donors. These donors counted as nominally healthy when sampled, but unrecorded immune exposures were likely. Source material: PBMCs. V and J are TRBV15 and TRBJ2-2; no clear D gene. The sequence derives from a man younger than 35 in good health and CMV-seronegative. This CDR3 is CATSRVRATGELFF. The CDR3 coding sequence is TGTGCCACCAGCAGAGTTAGAGCCACCGGGGAGCTGTTTTTT.